This TCR beta chain stems from a study of blood T cell repertoires in COVID-19. Study-level background: From the United States, Italy and Spain came samples of acute and convalescent COVID-19. T cells, B-cell-depleted T cells, or PBMCs provided the cDNA or gDNA that served as material.

Authors' methods: Estimates of nucleated cell counts were drawn from the amplification of reference gene primers. The repertoire was sequenced with immunoSEQ multiplex PCR; TCRdb's copy has only in-frame clones and lacks some. V, J and clone size were drawn from that table, and D and trimming were deduced from the DNA. This table has under 200,000 clones, roughly 84% appearing once. Trimming took off 2 bases at V and 2 bases at J, with 13 bases between the two ends. The CDR3 loop spans 15 amino acids. The germline V gene has CDR1 SGHDT and CDR2 YYEEEE. The sequenced sample consisted of peripheral blood. V is TRBV5-6 and J is TRBJ1-1; a weak D match, TRBD1 (5 bases). The sequence came from a man aged 18 to 29 with active or convalescent COVID-19. The CDR3 DNA reads TGTGCCAGCAGCTTCCCAGGGTTATCCAACACTGAAGCTTTCTTT. Its protein is CASSFPGLSNTEAFF.